The rows below give T cell receptor beta chains drawn from one sample of a study of cytomegalovirus exposure and HLA in healthy donors. The assay was immunoSEQ multiplex PCR, and TCRdb's table has in-frame clones only and misses some. The data hold more than 80,000 clones, with around 80% observed a single time. The sequenced material came from PBMCs. Source of these receptors: a man aged 40-49 years in good health and CMV-seronegative. Each CDR3 is given with its conserved first and last residue. D genes are given only for firm matches.

v_gene	d_gene	j_gene	CDR3aa
TRBV7-3	TRBD1	TRBJ1-1	CASSRQGNTEAFF
TRBV6-4	-	TRBJ1-1	CASRVIKAGTEAFF
TRBV7-6	TRBD1	TRBJ2-1	CASSPGQGVAYNEQFF
TRBV6-1	-	TRBJ1-2	CANSEAASGYYGYTF
TRBV5-6	-	TRBJ1-2	CASSLGDSRGDYGYTF
TRBV6-1	-	TRBJ1-2	CASSEALLLRVYGYTF
TRBV7-9	TRBD1	TRBJ1-3	CASSSDRNYPGNTIYF
TRBV5-1	TRBD1	TRBJ2-3	CASSVPGQGTDTQYF
TRBV27	-	TRBJ1-1	CASSPRTAIHTEAFF
TRBV5-6	-	TRBJ2-7	CASSPVSTGTYEQYF
TRBV5-8	-	TRBJ2-2	CASSFRVILTGELFF
TRBV18	-	TRBJ1-2	CASSEGTLLGGYTF
TRBV11-3	-	TRBJ2-5	CASSLDGQETQYF
TRBV4-1	-	TRBJ2-7	CASSQWQGVDEQYF
TRBV5-4	TRBD1	TRBJ2-1	CASSLGTGVWDEQFF
TRBV7-2	TRBD2	TRBJ2-3	CASRKGLADSTDTQYF
TRBV6-1	-	TRBJ2-3	CASSRARGSTDTQYF
TRBV2	-	TRBJ1-1	CASSLGLPGDTEAFF
TRBV28	-	TRBJ1-6	CASSSGNWGSPLHF
TRBV29-1	-	TRBJ1-2	CSVSDVGSSAYGYTF
TRBV2	-	TRBJ1-5	CASSEALPGMFNQPQHF
TRBV9	-	TRBJ1-1	CASSATVNTEAFF
TRBV27	-	TRBJ2-7	CASSPGFGIETYEQYF
TRBV6-1	TRBD2	TRBJ2-7	CASSEVSGGAYEQYF
TRBV7-6	TRBD1	TRBJ2-3	CASSLVGTATDTQYF
TRBV6-1	TRBD2	-	CASSEEGRGEQYF
TRBV2	-	TRBJ2-7	CASGRDGQYEQYF
TRBV6-1	TRBD1	TRBJ2-1	CAILYRTGKNEQFF
TRBV6-1	TRBD1	TRBJ2-7	CASSTGTGTPYEQYF
TRBV5-1	TRBD1	TRBJ2-2	CASSDKQGPGELFF
TRBV7-9	-	TRBJ1-1	CASSSTGGRAEAFF
TRBV5-4	-	TRBJ2-7	CASSSALLPYEQYF
TRBV7-9	-	TRBJ1-4	CSSRRTNEKLFF
TRBV4-2	-	TRBJ2-5	CASSQDRGETQYF
TRBV2	-	TRBJ2-5	CASNWRQETQYF
TRBV14	TRBD1	TRBJ1-1	CASSQATYRQGGWGNTEAFF
TRBV7-9	TRBD2	TRBJ2-1	CASSLNGGGRSYNEQFF
TRBV15	TRBD1	TRBJ2-5	CATRGDRAKETQYF
TRBV6-6	TRBD2	TRBJ2-1	CASSYSAGGRNEQFF
TRBV15	TRBD2	TRBJ2-7	CATSRDRGGGDEQYF
TRBV6-1	-	TRBJ2-5	CASGQQETQYF
TRBV6-4	TRBD2	TRBJ2-1	CASSLLAGGYNEQFF
TRBV9	-	TRBJ2-7	CASSASQVPTYEQYF
TRBV7-2	TRBD2	TRBJ2-3	CASSLKLAGTDTQYF
TRBV6-1	-	TRBJ2-7	CASSETSSYEQYF